The 13 T cell receptor beta chains below all came from one sample that was sequenced in a study of T cell therapy after organ transplantation. The time point denotes: 20-29 weeks after completion of therapy. No antigen has been assigned to these receptors. Repertoires were generated with immunoSEQ multiplex PCR, while TCRdb's copy carries only in-frame clones and drops some. The sample carries about 20,000 clones, 84% recorded once. The sequences come from CD8+ T cells from blood, collected after autologous CMV-specific T cell therapy. These receptors originate from a human patient who had received a solid organ transplant and had CMV disease. A subset of T cells may come from the graft donor.

This clone was seen only once. The rearrangement links TRBV6-1 to TRBJ2-3, with TRBD2 matching 8 bases. V trimming: 7 bases; J trimming: 3 bases; junction bases outside the gene matches: 6. Germline V lookup: CDR1 MNHNS, CDR2 SASEGT. The CDR3 runs 14 residues. Here the CDR3 reads CASKSGGRTDTQYF. The CDR3 nucleotides are TGTGCCAGCAAATCGGGGGGGAGGACAGATACGCAGTATTTT.

This clone appeared a single time. This rearrangement joins TRBV4-2 to TRBJ2-7, with D perhaps matching TRBD1 or TRBD2 (5 bases each). From germline, CDR1 is LGHNA and CDR2 YNFKEQ. The CDR3 is made up of 15 amino acids. Trimming took 4 bases from V and 1 from J, leaving 14 bases between them. The CDR3 DNA reads TGTGCCAGCAGCCCGGCAGAGTGGGGGTCCTACGAGCAGTACTTC. It is translated as CASSPAEWGSYEQYF.

A single count supports this clone. The genes are TRBV7-9 and TRBJ2-5; 7 positions match TRBD1. From germline, CDR1 is SEHNR and CDR2 FQNEAQ (reference sequence). The CDR3 loop spans 15 amino acids. V lost 2 bases, J lost 1 base, and 4 bases stayed unmatched. CDR3 loop: CASSLSGQAQETQYF. The CDR3 DNA reads as TGTGCCAGCAGCTTATCCGGACAGGCCCAAGAGACCCAGTACTTC.

The chain joins TRBV29-1 to TRBJ1-3; D is unresolved. Germline CDR1 SQVTM, CDR2 ANQGSEA. The CDR3 has 14 residues. V gave up 3 bases and J gave up 2 bases, with 11 bases separating them. The CDR3 region is CSVEVRGTGNTIYF. The DNA of the CDR3 is TGCAGCGTTGAGGTTCGTGGCACTGGAAACACCATATATTTT.

This clone was recorded a few times. DNA of the CDR3: TGTGCCAGCAGCCCGCTGGGGCCGGAAGATACGCAGTATTTT. This gives the protein CASSPLGPEDTQYF. The genes are TRBV13 and TRBJ2-3; maybe TRBD1 (5 bases). The V and J ends lost 5 bases and 5 bases respectively, with 14 bases between them. This CDR3 is built from 14 residues. Germline-derived CDR1 and CDR2 are PRHDT and FYEKMQ (reference sequence).

J is TRBJ1-1 and V is TRBV7-9, with no clear D. V was clipped by 1 base and J by 3 bases, with 6 bases between them. This CDR3 has 13 residues. Germline V CDR1 and CDR2: SEHNR, FQNEAQ (reference sequence). CDR3 coding DNA: TGTGCCAGCAGCTTAGTTAGGGACACTGAAGCTTTCTTT. Its protein product is CASSLVRDTEAFF.

The V and J genes are TRBV4-3 and TRBJ2-7; maybe TRBD2 (6 bases). Germline loops: CDR1 LGHNA, CDR2 YSLEER. This CDR3 comprises 20 residues. Trimming pared 3 bases from V and 7 bases from J, leaving 34 bases between. The CDR3 coding sequence is TGCGCCAGCAGCCACGCGACCTTAGCGGAGCGGACGAAGGACCCATCGGAGCAGTACTTC. The encoded protein is CASSHATLAERTKDPSEQYF.

The V call is TRBV5-4, the J call TRBJ2-4; D not certain. Germline CDR1 and CDR2: SGHNT and YYREEE (reference sequence). The CDR3 loop spans 15 amino acids. V lost 0 bases and J lost 8, with 15 bases in between. In DNA form, the CDR3 reads TGTGCCAGCAGCTTGGCGGTCGGGCTTTCTCACATTCAGTACTTC. Protein product: CASSLAVGLSHIQYF.

This clone was observed once. At one boundary the junction diverges from the germline segment, which might be a read error. This rearrangement joins TRBV5-4 to TRBJ1-1; no definite D call. This CDR3 comprises 13 residues. Germline V CDR1 and CDR2: SGHNT, YYREEE (reference sequence). The CDR3 sequence: CASSQAEGTEAFF. DNA of the CDR3: TGCGCCAGCAGCCAAGCCGAGGGCACTGAAGCTTTCTTT.

This rearrangement joins TRBV7-2 to TRBJ1-2, with 8 bases that match TRBD1. With V trimmed by 4 bases and J by 5 bases, 15 bases remained unmatched. Germline lookup yields CDR1 SGHTA and CDR2 FQGNSA. The CDR3 loop spans 17 amino acids. The CDR3 spells CASSWEVGQGGGYGYTF. In nucleotides, the CDR3 is TGTGCCAGCAGCTGGGAAGTTGGACAGGGAGGAGGATATGGCTACACCTTC.

The chain links TRBV4-1 to TRBJ2-7; possibly TRBD1 or TRBD2 for D (5 bases each). The germline V gene has CDR1 MGHRA and CDR2 YSYEKL. Trimming took 1 base from V and 4 from J, leaving 8 bases between them. The CDR3 contains 13 residues. CDR3: CASSQGGRYEQYF. The CDR3 DNA follows: TGCGCCAGCAGCCAAGGGGGACGGTACGAGCAGTACTTC.

This sequence joins TRBV27 and TRBJ2-3, with TRBD1 matching 10 bases. The junction had 9 bases not matched to a gene; V was cut back by 2 bases and J by 4 bases. There are 17 residues in the CDR3. The germline CDR1 and CDR2 sequences are MNHEY and SMNVEV (reference sequence). CDR3 in amino acids: CASSLIHGTGVSDTQYF. The CDR3 DNA follows: TGTGCCAGCAGTTTAATCCACGGGACAGGGGTTTCAGATACGCAGTATTTT.

J is TRBJ2-5 and V is TRBV5-6, with 11 bases matching TRBD1. Germline CDR1 SGHDT, CDR2 YYEEEE. Trimming took 3 bases from V and 1 from J; bases not matched to a gene: 14. The CDR3 runs 19 residues. CDR3 sequence (DNA): TGTGCCAGCAGCTCCACGACCGTGGGGACAGGGGGTTTCCAAGAGACCCAGTACTTC. It specifies CASSSTTVGTGGFQETQYF. The full variable domain, its missing parts supplied by reference TRBV5-6 and TRBJ2-5, is DAGVTQSPTHLIKTRGQQVTLRCSPKSGHDTVSWYQQALGQGPQFIFQYYEEEERQRGNFPDRFSGHQFPNYSSELNVNALLLGDSALYLCASSSTTVGTGGFQETQYFGPGTRLLVL.